This TCR beta chain was observed in a study of blood T cells in healthy people across ages. The CDR3 has 13 residues. The V segment lost 5 bases and the J segment 5 bases; nucleotides outside the gene matches: 3. Germline values: CDR1 DFQATT, CDR2 SNEGSKA (reference sequence). With a J-beta primer mix and a sample-barcoded 5' primer, a second PCR ran about 7 to 12 cycles. Each of the cDNA molecules was tagged by a template-switch adaptor with 12 random nucleotides. MiXCR, run by TCRdb on the 5' RACE reads, gives a single entry per CDR3 protein. The data show some 1.7 million distinct CDR3 sequences, 28% seen once. This clonotype has only a few counts. The sample, approximately 10 milliliters of peripheral blood, was drawn from each donor.

V is TRBV20-1 and J is TRBJ2-3, with 11 positions matching TRBD2. Sequencing input: blood. This receptor was identified in a woman in her 30s in good health. CDR3 in DNA: TGCAGTGCTGGAGGGACTAGCGGAGATACGCAGTATTTT. Translated: CSAGGTSGDTQYF.